This entry lists 9 T cell receptor beta chains sequenced from one sample in a study of cytotoxic CD8 clonotypes in ibrutinib-treated CLL. TCRdb's table, derived via immunoSEQ multiplex PCR, lists solely in-frame clones and lacks some. The sample yields under 75,000 clones, around 68% seen once. The specimen comprised PBMCs, sampled after 12 months of ibrutinib treatment. The receptors were gathered from a human donor with chronic lymphocytic leukemia.

This rearrangement joins TRBV5-1 to TRBJ2-6; D tentatively reads TRBD1 or TRBD2 (5 bases each). Trimming left V 9 bases short and J 2 bases short, with 18 bases between. The CDR3 contains 16 residues. Germline CDR1 reads SGHRS; CDR2 reads YFSETQ. The CDR3 loop is CATQRGSYPGANVLTF. The CDR3 DNA is TGCGCCACCCAACGGGGCTCTTATCCTGGGGCCAACGTCCTGACTTTC. The full variable domain, rest sourced from reference TRBV5-1 and TRBJ2-6, is KAGVTQTPRYLIKTRGQQVTLSCSPISGHRSVSWYQQTPGQGLQFLFEYFSETQRNKGNFPGRFSGRQFSNSRSEMNVSTLELGDSALYLCATQRGSYPGANVLTFGAGSRLTVL.

Only a few counts were recorded for this clone. The CDR3: CASSDRGGTGELFF. DNA for the CDR3: TGTGCCAGTAGTGACAGGGGGGGAACCGGGGAGCTGTTTTTT. This rearrangement joins TRBV19 to TRBJ2-2, with 9 bases fitting TRBD1. The trim removed 5 bases at V and 5 bases at J, leaving 3 bases unmatched. This CDR3 has 14 residues. Germline CDR1 is LNHDA and CDR2 is SQIVND (reference sequence).

This chain joins TRBV2 and TRBJ2-3; TRBD2 agrees at 13 bases. After removal of 7 bases from V and 0 bases from J, the junction contained 10 bases not matched to a gene. The CDR3 covers 18 residues. Germline loops: CDR1 SNHLY, CDR2 FYNNEI. CDR3 region: CASTQTSGRFSSTDTQYF. CDR3 coding DNA: TGTGCCAGCACTCAGACTAGCGGGAGGTTCTCTAGCACAGATACGCAGTATTTT.

This chain links TRBV6-1 with TRBJ2-5; perhaps TRBD2 as D (6 bases). With 3 bases removed from V and 9 bases from J, the gap between germline ends came to 17 bases. Germline V gene lookup returns CDR1 MNHNS and CDR2 SASEGT. The length of the CDR3 is 14 residues. In DNA form, the CDR3 reads TGTGCCAGCAGTGAGGCGCCAGTCTGGGGGGCCCAGTACTTC. Translation gives CASSEAPVWGAQYF.

The V gene is TRBV5-1, the J gene TRBJ2-7, with 10 bases identical to TRBD1. The CDR3 extends over 15 amino acids. Germline trimming cut 3 bases from V and 1 base from J; bases unmatched to any gene: 4. Germline assignment: CDR1 SGHRS and CDR2 YFSETQ. The CDR3 sequence is CASSSLGQGSYEQYF. The CDR3 DNA sequence: TGCGCCAGCAGCTCGCTGGGACAGGGGTCCTACGAGCAGTACTTC.

This clone was detected a few times. The V and J genes are TRBV7-2 and TRBJ2-7, with 9 bases identical to TRBD1. Losses at the gene ends were 6 bases for V and 3 bases for J; bases not matched to a gene: 6. The CDR3 runs 14 residues. From germline, CDR1 is SGHTA and CDR2 FQGNSA. DNA of the CDR3: TGTGCCAGCAGGGGACAGGGTGGGAACTACGAGCAGTACTTC. Translated, it gives CASRGQGGNYEQYF.

The chain employs TRBV30 and TRBJ2-3; TRBD1 agrees at 7 bases. This CDR3 spans 14 amino acids. The V gene's germline CDR1 is GTSNPN and CDR2 SVGIG (reference sequence). V lost 4 bases and J lost 5; bases outside the gene matches: 9. The CDR3 here is CAWTALRGRDTQYF. The CDR3 DNA reads TGTGCCTGGACCGCTTTGAGGGGGCGAGATACGCAGTATTTT.

The rearrangement links TRBV6-1 to TRBJ2-1; D gene uncertain. V was shortened by 8 bases and J by 9 bases, with 17 bases between the two germline ends. The CDR3 contains 13 residues. Germline V gives CDR1 MNHNS, CDR2 SASEGT. The CDR3 sequence is CASRGTVAGEQFF. The DNA of the CDR3 is TGTGCCAGCCGAGGAACGGTGGCTGGTGAGCAGTTCTTC.

The chain combines TRBV7-2 with TRBJ2-7; D is undetermined. CDR3 size: 15 residues. The V end lost 0 bases, the J end lost 1 base, and 10 bases lay between the germline ends. Germline CDR1 SGHTA, CDR2 FQGNSA. The CDR3 nucleotides are TGTGCCAGCAGCTTAGCGGTCTTAGCTTCCTACGAGCAGTACTTC. Amino acid sequence: CASSLAVLASYEQYF. Combining the CDR3 with reference TRBV7-2 and TRBJ2-7 gives the whole variable domain GAGVSQSPSNKVTEKGKDVELRCDPISGHTALYWYRQSLGQGLEFLIYFQGNSAPDKSGLPSDRFSAERTGGSVSTLTIQRTQQEDSAVYLCASSLAVLASYEQYFGPGTRLTVT.